The rows below give T cell receptor beta chains drawn from one sample of a study of T cell responses to AZD1222 COVID-19 vaccine. Clones were read by immunoSEQ multiplex PCR, and TCRdb kept only the in-frame ones, dropping some. The sample yields roughly 140,000 clones, roughly 89% seen once. Sequencing was performed on peripheral blood, taken on day 0 of AZD1222 vaccination. These receptors all stem from an adult in good health. Both conserved end residues are part of each CDR3. A D gene is named only where the DNA matches it firmly. Size is omitted from some rows. Given values are once, few, many or a class for expanded clones.

j_call d_call clone_size v_call cdr3_aa cdr3_nt
TRBJ2-3 NA NA TRBV24-1 CATNTRDSGTDTQYF TGTGCCACCAATACTCGAGACTCTGGCACAGATACGCAGTATTTT
TRBJ1-5 NA NA TRBV6-5 CASSYRYSNQPQHF TGTGCCAGCAGTTACAGGTATAGCAATCAGCCCCAGCATTTT
TRBJ1-4 NA NA TRBV3-1/TRBV3-2 CASSLEALTTNEKLFF TGTGCCAGCAGCCTAGAAGCGTTGACAACTAATGAAAAACTGTTTTTT
TRBJ2-7 TRBD2 NA TRBV28 CASSLGGDYEQYF TGTGCCAGCAGTTTAGGGGGGGACTACGAGCAGTACTTC
TRBJ1-1 NA NA TRBV7-3 CASSLGGTTEAFF TGTGCCAGCAGCTTAGGGGGAACCACTGAAGCTTTCTTT
TRBJ2-3 NA once TRBV6-5 CASSLSLRTDTQYF TGTGCCAGCAGTTTAAGTTTAAGGACAGATACGCAGTATTTT
TRBJ2-7 NA NA TRBV29-1 CSVGTYYEQYF TGCAGCGTTGGGACCTACTACGAGCAGTACTTC
TRBJ2-5 NA NA TRBV19 CASSIVGKLETQYF TGTGCCAGTAGTATAGTTGGAAAGTTGGAGACCCAGTACTTC
TRBJ2-7 NA NA TRBV9 CASSVGERTSYEQYF TGTGCCAGCAGCGTAGGGGAACGGACTTCCTACGAGCAGTACTTC
TRBJ1-1 NA NA TRBV18 CASSPAAKNTEAFF TGTGCCAGCTCACCGGCAGCAAAGAACACTGAAGCTTTCTTT
TRBJ2-5 TRBD2 once TRBV19 CASSARGGLAGETQYF TGTGCCAGTAGTGCCCGGGGGGGGCTAGCGGGAGAGACCCAGTACTTC
TRBJ2-5 NA NA TRBV9 CASSADRLGETQYF TGTGCCAGCAGCGCCGACAGGCTGGGGGAGACCCAGTACTTC
TRBJ1-4 NA NA TRBV27 CASSPRTVRGEKLFF TGTGCCAGCAGTCCAAGGACAGTGAGGGGTGAAAAACTGTTTTTT
TRBJ2-7 NA NA TRBV23-1 CASSQQGIYYEQYF TGCGCCAGCAGTCAACAGGGGATTTACTACGAGCAGTACTTC
TRBJ1-1 NA NA TRBV2 CASSEWGGFGTEAFF TGTGCCAGCAGTGAATGGGGGGGCTTCGGCACTGAAGCTTTCTTT
TRBJ2-1 NA NA TRBV28 CASSLGGISYNEQFF TGTGCCAGCAGTTTAGGCGGGATTTCCTACAATGAGCAGTTCTTC
TRBJ1-6 NA NA TRBV4-3 CASSQEESESPLHF TGCGCCAGCAGCCAAGAGGAGAGTGAGTCACCCCTCCACTTT
TRBJ2-7 TRBD1 NA TRBV5-5 CASSFRDRPYEQYF TGTGCCAGCAGCTTCCGGGACAGGCCCTACGAGCAGTACTTC